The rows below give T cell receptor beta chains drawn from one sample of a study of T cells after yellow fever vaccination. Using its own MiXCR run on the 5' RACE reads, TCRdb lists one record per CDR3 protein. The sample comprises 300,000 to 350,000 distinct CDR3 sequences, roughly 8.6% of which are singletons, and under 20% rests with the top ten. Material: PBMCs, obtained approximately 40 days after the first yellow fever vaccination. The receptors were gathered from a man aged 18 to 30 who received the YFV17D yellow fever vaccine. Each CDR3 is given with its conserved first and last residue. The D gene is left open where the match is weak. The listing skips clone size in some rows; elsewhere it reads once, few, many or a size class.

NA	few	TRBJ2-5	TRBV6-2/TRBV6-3	CASSARTVEETQYF	TGTGCCAGCAGTGCCCGGACAGTGGAAGAGACCCAGTACTTC
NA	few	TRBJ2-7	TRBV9	CASSVVGGAGEQYF	TGTGCCAGCAGCGTAGTTGGTGGGGCGGGGGAGCAGTACTTC
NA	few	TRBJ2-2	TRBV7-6	CASSLGPPGTNTGELFF	TGTGCCAGCAGCTTAGGCCCTCCGGGTACCAACACCGGGGAGCTGTTTTTT
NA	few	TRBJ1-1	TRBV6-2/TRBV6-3	CASKRDSGKEAFF	TGTGCCAGCAAAAGGGATTCGGGCAAAGAAGCTTTCTTT
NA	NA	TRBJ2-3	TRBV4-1	CASSQRNKPIDSTDTQYF	TGCGCCAGCAGCCAACGGAACAAACCAATAGACAGCACAGATACGCAGTATTTT
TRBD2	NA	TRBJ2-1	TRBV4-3	CASSQQGLAGGNEQFF	TGCGCCAGCAGCCAACAGGGACTAGCGGGGGGAAATGAGCAGTTCTTC
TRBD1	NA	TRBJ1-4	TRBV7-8	CASSPSRTGGGEKLFF	TGTGCCAGCAGCCCGTCTCGGACAGGCGGCGGAGAAAAACTGTTTTTT
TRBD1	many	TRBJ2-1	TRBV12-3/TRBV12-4	CASGRNRGLTLF	TGTGCCAGCGGACGAAACAGGGGGCTAACGCTCTTC
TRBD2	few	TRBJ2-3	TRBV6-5	CASSSYPSGGPTDTQYF	TGTGCCAGCAGTTCTTACCCTAGCGGAGGACCCACAGATACGCAGTATTTT
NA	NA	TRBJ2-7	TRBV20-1	CSASVWGFDEQYF	TGCAGTGCTAGCGTTTGGGGGTTCGACGAGCAGTACTTC
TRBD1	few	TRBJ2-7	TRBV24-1	CATSPGTGVDEQYF	TGTGCCACCAGCCCCGGGACAGGAGTCGACGAGCAGTACTTC
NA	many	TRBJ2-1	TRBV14	CASSPLWGRPGFF	TGTGCCAGCAGTCCTCTTTGGGGGCGCCCCGGGTTCTTC
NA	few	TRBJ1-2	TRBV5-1	CASSLGAGVASNYGYTF	TGCGCCAGCAGCTTGGGTGCGGGGGTCGCTTCTAACTATGGCTACACCTTC
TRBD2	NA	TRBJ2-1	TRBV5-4	CASSLGLRAGGDEQFF	TGTGCCAGCAGCTTGGGGCTGCGAGCGGGGGGCGATGAGCAGTTCTTC